This TCR beta chain was found in a study of blood T cell repertoires in COVID-19. Study details: Collection of acute and convalescent COVID-19 samples took place in the United States, Italy and Spain. T cells, B-cell-depleted T cells, or PBMCs provided the cDNA or gDNA that served as material.

Per the germline V gene, CDR1 is SGHRS and CDR2 is YFSETQ. Trimming removed 3 bases from V and 7 bases from J; junction bases left unmatched: 20. The CDR3 has 18 residues. How the authors handled the data: Reference gene primer amplification in the assay estimated nucleated cell counts. TCRdb's copy holds only in-frame clones and misses some; the assay was immunoSEQ multiplex PCR. D and trimming were read from the DNA, whereas the V and J calls and clone size are those reported in that table. The data contain about 130,000 clones, about 86% of them singletons. The chain is built from TRBV5-1 and TRBJ1-2, with 8 bases lining up with TRBD1. The source of this sequence is a woman older than 75 with acute or convalescent COVID-19. The sequenced material came from peripheral blood. CDR3 coding DNA: TGCGCCAGCAGCTCTCTGATTCGAAACAGGGGGTCCGTGAGTGGCTACACCTTC. It translates to CASSSLIRNRGSVSGYTF.